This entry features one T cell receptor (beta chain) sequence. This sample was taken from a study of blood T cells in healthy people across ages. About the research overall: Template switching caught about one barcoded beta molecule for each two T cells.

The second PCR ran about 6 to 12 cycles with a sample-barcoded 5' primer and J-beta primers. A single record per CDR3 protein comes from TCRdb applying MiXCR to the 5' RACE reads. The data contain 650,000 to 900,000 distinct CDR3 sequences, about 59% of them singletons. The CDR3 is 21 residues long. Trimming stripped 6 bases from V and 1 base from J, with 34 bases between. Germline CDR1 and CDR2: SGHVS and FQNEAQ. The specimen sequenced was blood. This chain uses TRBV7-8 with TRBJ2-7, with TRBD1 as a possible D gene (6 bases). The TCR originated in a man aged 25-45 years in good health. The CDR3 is CASSLNLSYRVPFKISYEQYF. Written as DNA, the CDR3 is TGTGCCAGCAGTTTAAACCTATCCTACAGGGTACCTTTTAAAATATCCTACGAGCAGTACTTC.